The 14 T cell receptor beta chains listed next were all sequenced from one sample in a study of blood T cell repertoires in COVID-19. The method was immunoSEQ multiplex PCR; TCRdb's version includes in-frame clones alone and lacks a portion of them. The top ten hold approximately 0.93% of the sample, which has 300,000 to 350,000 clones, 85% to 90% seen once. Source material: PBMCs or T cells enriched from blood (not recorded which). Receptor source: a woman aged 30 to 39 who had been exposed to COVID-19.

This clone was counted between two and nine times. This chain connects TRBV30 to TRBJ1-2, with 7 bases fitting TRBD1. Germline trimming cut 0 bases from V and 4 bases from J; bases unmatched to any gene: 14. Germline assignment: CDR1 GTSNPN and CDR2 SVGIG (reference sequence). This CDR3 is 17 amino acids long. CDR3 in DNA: TGTGCCTGGAGTGTATACGCCAGGGACAGCGGGAGCTATGGCTACACCTTC. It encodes CAWSVYARDSGSYGYTF.

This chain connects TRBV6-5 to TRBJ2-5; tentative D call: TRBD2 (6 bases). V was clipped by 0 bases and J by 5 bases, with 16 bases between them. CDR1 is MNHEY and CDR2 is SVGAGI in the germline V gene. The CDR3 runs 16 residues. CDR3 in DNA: TGTGCCAGCAGTTACTCCCTCCATACTAGCAAGGAGACCCAGTACTTC. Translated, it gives CASSYSLHTSKETQYF.

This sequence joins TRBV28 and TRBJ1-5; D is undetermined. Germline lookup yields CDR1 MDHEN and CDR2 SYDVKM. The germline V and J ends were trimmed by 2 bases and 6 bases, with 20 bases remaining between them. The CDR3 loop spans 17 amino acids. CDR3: CASSLRGMQLKTQPQHF. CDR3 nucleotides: TGTGCCAGCAGTTTAAGAGGGATGCAATTGAAAACTCAGCCCCAGCATTTT.

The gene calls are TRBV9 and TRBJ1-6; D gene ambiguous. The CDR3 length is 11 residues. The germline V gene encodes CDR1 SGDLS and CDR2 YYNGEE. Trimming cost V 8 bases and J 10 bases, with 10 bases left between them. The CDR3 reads CASGGGSPLHF. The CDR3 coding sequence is TGTGCCAGTGGCGGAGGATCACCCCTCCACTTT.

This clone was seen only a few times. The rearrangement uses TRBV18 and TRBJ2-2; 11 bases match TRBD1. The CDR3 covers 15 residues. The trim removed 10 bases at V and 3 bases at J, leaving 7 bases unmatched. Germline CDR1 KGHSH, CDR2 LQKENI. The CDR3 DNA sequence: TGTGCCACCCACCGGGACAGGGGGTACACCGGGGAGCTGTTTTTT. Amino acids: CATHRDRGYTGELFF.

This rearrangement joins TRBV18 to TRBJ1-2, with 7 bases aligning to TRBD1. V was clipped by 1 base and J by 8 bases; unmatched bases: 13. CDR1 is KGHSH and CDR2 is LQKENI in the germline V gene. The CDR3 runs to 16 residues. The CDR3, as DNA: TGTGCCAGCTCACCACTAGACAGGGACGCCGCGGGGGGCTACACCTTC. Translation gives CASSPLDRDAAGGYTF.

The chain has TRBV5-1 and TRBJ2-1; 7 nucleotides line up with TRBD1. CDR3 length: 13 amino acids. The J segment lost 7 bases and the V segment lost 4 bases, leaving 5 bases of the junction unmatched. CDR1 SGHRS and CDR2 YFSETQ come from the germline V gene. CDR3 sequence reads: CASSPMTGNEQFF. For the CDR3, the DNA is TGCGCCAGCAGCCCAATGACAGGGAATGAGCAGTTCTTC.

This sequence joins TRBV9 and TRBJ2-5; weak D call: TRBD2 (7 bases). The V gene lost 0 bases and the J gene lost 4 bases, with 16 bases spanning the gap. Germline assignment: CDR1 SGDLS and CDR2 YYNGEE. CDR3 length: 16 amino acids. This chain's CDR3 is CASSVDESGEGETQYF. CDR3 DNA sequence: TGTGCCAGCAGCGTAGATGAGTCAGGGGAGGGAGAGACCCAGTACTTC.

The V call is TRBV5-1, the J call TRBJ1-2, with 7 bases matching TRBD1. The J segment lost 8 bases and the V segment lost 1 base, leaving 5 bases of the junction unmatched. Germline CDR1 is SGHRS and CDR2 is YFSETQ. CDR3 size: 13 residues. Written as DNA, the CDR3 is TGCGCCAGCAGCTTGACAGGGGCGGAAGGCTACACCTTC. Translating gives CASSLTGAEGYTF.

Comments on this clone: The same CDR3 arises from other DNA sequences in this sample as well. The CDR3 bases are TGTGCCAGCAGCCTAGGGACTAGCAGTTACGAGCAGTACTTC. This sequence encodes CASSLGTSSYEQYF. J is TRBJ2-7 and V is TRBV5-4; 9 bases are a match to TRBD2. The trim removed 4 bases at V and 4 bases at J, leaving 6 bases unmatched. This CDR3 region has 14 residues. Germline lookup yields CDR1 SGHNT and CDR2 YYREEE (reference sequence).

The CDR3 nucleotides are TGTGCCAGCAGCGTAGACCCTCCGGGGGGGACCTCCTACGAGCAGTACTTC. This translates into CASSVDPPGGTSYEQYF. The rearrangement links TRBV9 to TRBJ2-7, with 8 bases fitting TRBD2. Germline CDR1 SGDLS, CDR2 YYNGEE. This CDR3 has 17 residues. V was clipped by 0 bases and J by 0 bases; unmatched bases: 8.

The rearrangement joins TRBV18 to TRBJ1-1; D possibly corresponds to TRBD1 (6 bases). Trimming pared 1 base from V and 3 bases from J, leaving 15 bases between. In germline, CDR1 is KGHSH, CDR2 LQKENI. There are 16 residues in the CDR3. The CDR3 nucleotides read TGTGCCAGCTCACCACAGTTGGACACAGGGTACACTGAAGCTTTCTTT. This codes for CASSPQLDTGYTEAFF.

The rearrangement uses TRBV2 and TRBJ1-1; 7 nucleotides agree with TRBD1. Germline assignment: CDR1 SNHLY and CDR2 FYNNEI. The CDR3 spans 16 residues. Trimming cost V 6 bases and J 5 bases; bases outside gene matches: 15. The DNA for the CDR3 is TGTGCCAGCAGCTTGCGAGGGGCAGCCAGGGGGACTGAAGCTTTCTTT. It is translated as CASSLRGAARGTEAFF.

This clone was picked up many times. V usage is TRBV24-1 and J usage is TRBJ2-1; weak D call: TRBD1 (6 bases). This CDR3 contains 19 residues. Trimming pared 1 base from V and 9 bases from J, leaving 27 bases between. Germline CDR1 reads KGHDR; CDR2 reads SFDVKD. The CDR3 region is CATSDFSSGKGVKVSEQFF. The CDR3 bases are TGTGCCACCAGTGATTTTTCGAGTGGGAAGGGGGTAAAGGTCAGTGAGCAGTTCTTC.